The 15 T cell receptor beta chains below were found in one sample sequenced in a study of T cell responses to AZD1222 COVID-19 vaccine. The assay was immunoSEQ multiplex PCR, and TCRdb's table has in-frame clones only and misses some. The sample carries tens of thousands of clones, roughly four fifths recorded once. This sample comprised peripheral blood, obtained on day 0 of AZD1222 vaccination. The source of these receptors is an adult in good health.

The rearrangement uses TRBV6-5 and TRBJ1-3, with TRBD1 matching 7 bases. CDR3 length: 15 residues. After removal of 4 bases from V and 2 bases from J, the junction contained 5 bases not matched to a gene. Germline V gene sequence: CDR1 MNHEY, CDR2 SVGAGI. CDR3 amino acids: CASSSQGEAGNTIYF. The CDR3 coding sequence is TGTGCCAGCAGTTCGCAGGGGGAGGCTGGAAACACCATATATTTT.

The chain is built from TRBV12-2 and TRBJ2-7. TRBV12-2 is a documented pseudogene. The CDR3 covers 14 residues. The CDR3 DNA reads as TGTGCAAGTCGCTTAGCTACCTGTGTGGGCGAGCAGTACTTC. Protein sequence: CASRLATCVGEQYF.

The rearrangement uses TRBV10-3 and TRBJ1-6; no definite D call. The germline V gene encodes CDR1 ENHRY and CDR2 SYGVKD. Deletions cut 2 bases from V and 5 bases from J, with 7 bases between. The CDR3 sequence is 14 residues long. The CDR3 DNA follows: TGTGCCATCAGTGAGCGCCAGGATAATTCACCCCTCCACTTT. Protein product: CAISERQDNSPLHF.

CDR3 residues: CASSYSSLANEQYF. The DNA of the CDR3 is TGTGCCAGCAGTTATTCCTCTTTAGCCAACGAGCAGTACTTC. The rearrangement uses TRBV27 and TRBJ2-7; D is unclear. The V gene's germline CDR1 is MNHEY and CDR2 SMNVEV (reference sequence). The CDR3 length is 14 residues. Trimming took off 4 bases at V and 5 bases at J, with 15 bases between the two ends.

The chain links TRBV7-6 to TRBJ2-3; 8 bases are a match to TRBD1. J was trimmed by 1 base and V by 2 bases; bases with no gene match: 11. The CDR3 runs to 18 residues. Germline V gives CDR1 SGHVS, CDR2 FNYEAQ. CDR3 sequence: CASSLLRQGNFGTDTQYF. CDR3 nucleotide sequence: TGTGCCAGCAGCTTACTCCGACAGGGGAATTTTGGCACAGATACGCAGTATTTT. The full variable domain, with the rest looked up from reference TRBV7-6 and TRBJ2-3, is GAGVSQSPRYKVTKRGQDVALRCDPISGHVSLYWYRQALGQGPEFLTYFNYEAQQDKSGLPNDRFSAERPEGSISTLTIQRTEQRDSAMYRCASSLLRQGNFGTDTQYFGPGTRLTVL.

V gene TRBV9 combines with J gene TRBJ1-3; D not certain. The CDR3 has 15 residues. V was clipped by 7 bases and J by 0 bases, with 14 bases between them. CDR1 and CDR2 (germline): SGDLS, YYNGEE. CDR3 bases: TGTGCCAGCTCCAATTTACAGAGCTCTGGAAACACCATATATTTT. Translated: CASSNLQSSGNTIYF.

The gene calls are TRBV28 and TRBJ2-7, with D perhaps TRBD2 (6 bases). The V end lost 10 bases, the J end lost 2 bases, and 18 bases lay between the germline ends. CDR1 and CDR2 from the germline V gene are MDHEN and SYDVKM. The CDR3 contains 14 residues. The CDR3 bases are TGTGCCACCCACAGGCGGGACTCAGCCTACGAGCAGTACTTC. Encoded protein: CATHRRDSAYEQYF.

J is TRBJ2-7 and V is TRBV3-1 (or the pseudogene TRBV3-2); TRBD2 agrees at 11 bases. Germline CDR1 LGHDT, CDR2 YNNKEL (reference sequence). The CDR3 runs to 14 residues. V lost 4 bases and J lost 2; bases outside the gene matches: 1. Written as DNA, the CDR3 is TGTGCCAGCAGCCGACTAGCGGGGACCTACGAGCAGTACTTC. Protein sequence: CASSRLAGTYEQYF.

The V call is TRBV2, the J call TRBJ1-1; 9 nucleotides agree with TRBD1. The CDR3 runs to 16 residues. Germline V gene sequence: CDR1 SNHLY, CDR2 FYNNEI. V dropped 6 bases and J dropped 1; count of bases not matched to a gene: 9. CDR3 protein: CASRLQGADKNTEAFF. The CDR3 DNA sequence: TGTGCCAGCAGATTACAGGGGGCAGATAAGAACACTGAAGCTTTCTTT.

V and J are TRBV4-2 and TRBJ2-1; no clear D. From germline, CDR1 is LGHNA and CDR2 YNFKEQ. The V end was cut by 2 bases, the J end by 0 bases, with 11 bases between. CDR3 length equals 16 residues. CDR3 sequence: CASSQPLGPSYNEQFF. Here the CDR3 DNA reads TGTGCCAGCAGCCAACCTTTAGGCCCCTCCTACAATGAGCAGTTCTTC.

The genes are TRBV6-5 and TRBJ2-7, with 9 bases fitting TRBD1. With V trimmed by 5 bases and J by 4 bases, 6 bases remained unmatched. Germline CDR1 and CDR2: MNHEY and SVGAGI. CDR3 size: 14 residues. This CDR3 reads CASSPGTGFYEQYF. The CDR3 DNA reads TGTGCCAGCAGTCCGGGGACAGGGTTTTACGAGCAGTACTTC.

The V and J genes are TRBV10-2 and TRBJ1-5; 8 bases agree with TRBD1. The germline V gene encodes CDR1 WSHSY and CDR2 SAAADI. This CDR3 region has 14 residues. The V and J ends lost 6 bases and 5 bases, in that order; junction bases with no gene match: 6. The CDR3 DNA reads as TGCGCCAGCAGGCCAGGACAGGGCCATCAGCCCCAGCATTTT. It codes for CASRPGQGHQPQHF.

Concerning this clone itself: The junction and the germline gene differ at one end; a read error may be behind it. The genes are TRBV5-4 and TRBJ1-2, with D possibly TRBD1 on 6 matching bases. CDR3 length: 14 residues. Germline-derived CDR1 and CDR2 are SGHNT and YYREEE (reference sequence). The chain's CDR3 is CATSDGQRGYGYTF. The DNA for the CDR3 is TGTGCCACCAGCGACGGACAGAGAGGCTATGGCTACACCTTC.

This chain connects TRBV12-5 to TRBJ2-1; weak D call: TRBD1 (5 bases). This CDR3 comprises 13 residues. V was clipped by 7 bases and J by 6 bases, with 13 bases between them. Germline CDR1 and CDR2: LGHNT and FRNRAP. The CDR3 spells CASDRGNRNEQFF. The CDR3 coding sequence is TGTGCTAGTGATAGGGGAAACCGCAATGAGCAGTTCTTC.

This chain joins TRBV9 and TRBJ2-1; 9 bases fit TRBD1. From germline, CDR1 is SGDLS and CDR2 YYNGEE. The CDR3 contains 15 residues. V lost 8 bases and J lost 1; bases outside the gene matches: 7. The CDR3 nucleotides read TGTGCCAGTAGGGGACAGGGCACGTCCTACAATGAGCAGTTCTTC. It specifies CASRGQGTSYNEQFF.